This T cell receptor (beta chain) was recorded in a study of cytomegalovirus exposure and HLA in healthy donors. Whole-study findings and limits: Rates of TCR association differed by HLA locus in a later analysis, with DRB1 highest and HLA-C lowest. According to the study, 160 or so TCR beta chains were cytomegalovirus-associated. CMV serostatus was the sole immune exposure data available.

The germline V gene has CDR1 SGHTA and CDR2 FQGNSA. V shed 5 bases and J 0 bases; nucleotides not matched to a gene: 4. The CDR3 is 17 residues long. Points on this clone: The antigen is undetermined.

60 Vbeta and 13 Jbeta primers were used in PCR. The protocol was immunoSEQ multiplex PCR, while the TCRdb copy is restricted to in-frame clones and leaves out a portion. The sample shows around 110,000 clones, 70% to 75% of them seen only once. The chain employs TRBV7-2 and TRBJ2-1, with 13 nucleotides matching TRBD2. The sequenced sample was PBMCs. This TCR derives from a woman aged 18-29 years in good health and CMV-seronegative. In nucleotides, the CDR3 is TGTGCCAGCAGCCCCACTAGCGGGGGGGGCTCCTACAATGAGCAGTTCTTC. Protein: CASSPTSGGGSYNEQFF.